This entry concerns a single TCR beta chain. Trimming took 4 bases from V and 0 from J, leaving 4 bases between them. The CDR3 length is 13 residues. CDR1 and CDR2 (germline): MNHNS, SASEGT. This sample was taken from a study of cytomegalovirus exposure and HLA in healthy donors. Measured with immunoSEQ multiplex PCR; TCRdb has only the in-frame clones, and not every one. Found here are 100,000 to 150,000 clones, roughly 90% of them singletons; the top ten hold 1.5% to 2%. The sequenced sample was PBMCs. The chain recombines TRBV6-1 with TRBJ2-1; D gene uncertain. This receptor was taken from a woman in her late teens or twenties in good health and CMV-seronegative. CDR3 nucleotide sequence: TGTGCCAGCAGTGCTAGCTCCTACAATGAGCAGTTCTTC. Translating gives CASSASSYNEQFF.